Listed below are T cell receptor beta chains from one sample, sequenced in a study of PD-L1 blockade in urothelial cancer. TCRdb keeps only in-frame clones here, not all; method: immunoSEQ multiplex PCR. The sample includes 100,000 to 150,000 clones, about 88% of them seen just once. Sequences were derived from PBMCs, sampled around atezolizumab (anti-PD-L1) treatment. The receptors were sampled from a man between 45 and 60 years old with urothelial cancer. Both conserved end residues are part of each CDR3. Each record gives: J gene, CDR3 length, clone size, D gene, V gene, CDR3 protein, CDR3 DNA. The D gene is left open where the match is weak. Some rows mark clone size as missing; the rest say once, few, many or name a class of expanded clone.

j_gene: TRBJ2-2
len: 17
abundance: NA
d_gene: TRBD2
v_gene: TRBV4-2
CDR3aa: CASSQNRLAQNTGELFF
CDR3nt: TGTGCCAGCAGCCAGAATAGACTAGCACAGAACACCGGGGAGCTGTTTTTT

j_gene: TRBJ2-2
len: 14
abundance: NA
d_gene: TRBD2
v_gene: TRBV18
CDR3aa: CASSPGLATGELFF
CDR3nt: TGTGCCAGCTCACCGGGACTAGCCACCGGGGAGCTGTTTTTT

j_gene: TRBJ2-7
len: 13
abundance: NA
d_gene: NA
v_gene: TRBV7-9
CDR3aa: CASSQSGTLEQYF
CDR3nt: TGTGCCAGCAGCCAATCGGGAACGTTGGAGCAGTACTTC

j_gene: TRBJ2-1
len: 15
abundance: NA
d_gene: TRBD1
v_gene: TRBV5-8
CDR3aa: CASSLYWTGANEQFF
CDR3nt: TGTGCCAGCAGCTTGTATTGGACAGGGGCCAATGAGCAGTTCTTC

j_gene: TRBJ2-1
len: 14
abundance: NA
d_gene: NA
v_gene: TRBV28
CDR3aa: CASTYGNYYNEQFF
CDR3nt: TGTGCCAGCACGTACGGAAACTACTACAATGAGCAGTTCTTC

j_gene: TRBJ2-6
len: 18
abundance: NA
d_gene: NA
v_gene: TRBV7-9
CDR3aa: CASSDYGGRVAGANVLTF
CDR3nt: TGTGCCAGCAGCGATTACGGGGGTCGGGTTGCTGGGGCCAACGTCCTGACTTTC

j_gene: TRBJ2-5
len: 13
abundance: NA
d_gene: NA
v_gene: TRBV18
CDR3aa: CASSPGMQNYQYF
CDR3nt: TGTGCCAGCTCACCCGGGATGCAGAATTACCAGTACTTC

j_gene: TRBJ1-4
len: 14
abundance: NA
d_gene: TRBD1
v_gene: TRBV5-1
CDR3aa: CASSPGQINEKLFF
CDR3nt: TGCGCCAGCAGCCCGGGACAGATTAATGAAAAACTGTTTTTT

j_gene: TRBJ2-1
len: 15
abundance: NA
d_gene: NA
v_gene: TRBV14
CDR3aa: CASSHTKQGSNEQFF
CDR3nt: TGTGCCAGCAGCCACACAAAACAAGGGAGCAATGAGCAGTTCTTC

j_gene: TRBJ1-6
len: 14
abundance: few
d_gene: TRBD1
v_gene: TRBV19
CDR3aa: CASTRDRVSSPLHF
CDR3nt: TGTGCCAGTACCCGGGACAGAGTCTCTTCACCCCTCCACTTT

j_gene: TRBJ1-5
len: 14
abundance: once
d_gene: TRBD1
v_gene: TRBV29-1
CDR3aa: CSAASTGVNQPQHF
CDR3nt: TGCAGCGCCGCAAGTACAGGGGTAAATCAGCCCCAGCATTTT

j_gene: TRBJ1-3
len: 15
abundance: NA
d_gene: NA
v_gene: TRBV30
CDR3aa: CAWNVRSDSGNTIYF
CDR3nt: TGTGCCTGGAACGTACGGTCCGACTCTGGAAACACCATATATTTT

j_gene: TRBJ2-3
len: 15
abundance: NA
d_gene: TRBD1
v_gene: TRBV18
CDR3aa: CASSPRTGGTDTQYF
CDR3nt: TGTGCCAGCTCACCCAGGACAGGGGGCACAGATACGCAGTATTTT

j_gene: TRBJ1-2
len: 12
abundance: NA
d_gene: TRBD1
v_gene: TRBV6-4
CDR3aa: CASSARTGFYTF
CDR3nt: TGTGCCAGCAGTGCCCGGACAGGCTTCTACACCTTC

j_gene: TRBJ2-1
len: 15
abundance: NA
d_gene: TRBD1
v_gene: TRBV28
CDR3aa: CASSLFGTGRAGLLF
CDR3nt: TGTGCCAGCAGTTTGTTCGGGACAGGTCGGGCGGGACTTCTCTTC

j_gene: TRBJ2-7
len: 14
abundance: NA
d_gene: TRBD1
v_gene: TRBV5-1
CDR3aa: CASSLLTGVGEQYF
CDR3nt: TGCGCCAGCAGCTTACTAACAGGGGTTGGCGAGCAGTACTTC

j_gene: TRBJ1-5
len: 13
abundance: NA
d_gene: NA
v_gene: TRBV19
CDR3aa: CASGRTVRDGLDF
CDR3nt: TGTGCCAGTGGACGGACAGTCCGGGACGGCCTGGATTTT